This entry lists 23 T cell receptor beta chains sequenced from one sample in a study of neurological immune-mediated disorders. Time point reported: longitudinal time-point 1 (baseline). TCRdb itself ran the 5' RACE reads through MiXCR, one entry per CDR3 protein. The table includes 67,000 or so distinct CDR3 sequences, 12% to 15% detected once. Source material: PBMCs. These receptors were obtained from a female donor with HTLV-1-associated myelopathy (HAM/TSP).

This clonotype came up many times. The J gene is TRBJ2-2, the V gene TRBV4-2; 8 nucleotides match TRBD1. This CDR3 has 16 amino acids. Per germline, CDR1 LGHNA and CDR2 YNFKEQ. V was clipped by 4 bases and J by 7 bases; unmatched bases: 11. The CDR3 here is CASSREGQGRGGELFF. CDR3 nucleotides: TGTGCCAGCAGCCGAGAAGGACAGGGACGGGGCGGGGAGCTGTTTTTT.

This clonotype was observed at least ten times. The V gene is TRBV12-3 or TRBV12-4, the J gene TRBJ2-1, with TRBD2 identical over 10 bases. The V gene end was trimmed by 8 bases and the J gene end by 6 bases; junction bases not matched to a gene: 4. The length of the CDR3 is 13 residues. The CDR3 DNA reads TGTGCCAGCTCCATAGCGGGGGGCAATGAGCAGTTCTTC. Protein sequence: CASSIAGGNEQFF.

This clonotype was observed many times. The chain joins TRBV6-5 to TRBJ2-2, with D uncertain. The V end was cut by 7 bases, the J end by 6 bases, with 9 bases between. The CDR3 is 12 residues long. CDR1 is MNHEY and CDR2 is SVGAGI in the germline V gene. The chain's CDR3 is CASNWFAGELFF. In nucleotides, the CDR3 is TGTGCCAGCAATTGGTTCGCCGGGGAGCTGTTTTTT.

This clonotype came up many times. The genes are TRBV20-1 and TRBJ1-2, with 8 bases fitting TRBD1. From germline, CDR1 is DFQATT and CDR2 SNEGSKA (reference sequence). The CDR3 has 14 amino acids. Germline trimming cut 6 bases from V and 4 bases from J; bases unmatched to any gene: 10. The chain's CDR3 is CSATGTGGAYGYTF. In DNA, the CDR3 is TGCAGTGCAACCGGGACAGGCGGGGCCTATGGCTACACCTTC.

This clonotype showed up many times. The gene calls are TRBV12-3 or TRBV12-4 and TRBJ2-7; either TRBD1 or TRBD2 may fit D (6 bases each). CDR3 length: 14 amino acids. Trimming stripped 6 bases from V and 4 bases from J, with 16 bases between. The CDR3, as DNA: TGTGCCAGCAGCCGGGCCGGGGGCAATTACGAGCAGTACTTC. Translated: CASSRAGGNYEQYF.

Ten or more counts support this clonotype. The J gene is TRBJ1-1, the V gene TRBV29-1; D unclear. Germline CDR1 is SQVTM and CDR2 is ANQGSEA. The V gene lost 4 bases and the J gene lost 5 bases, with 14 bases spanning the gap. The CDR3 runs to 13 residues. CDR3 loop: CSVGNGPGTEAFF. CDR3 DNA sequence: TGCAGCGTTGGAAATGGGCCGGGGACTGAAGCTTTCTTT.

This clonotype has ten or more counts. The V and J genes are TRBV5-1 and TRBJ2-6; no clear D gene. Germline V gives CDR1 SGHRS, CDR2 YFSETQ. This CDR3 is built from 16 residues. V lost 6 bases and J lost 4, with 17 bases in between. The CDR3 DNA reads TGCGCCAGCACCCCGTCCCGACTGGCAGGGGCCAACGTCCTGACTTTC. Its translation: CASTPSRLAGANVLTF.

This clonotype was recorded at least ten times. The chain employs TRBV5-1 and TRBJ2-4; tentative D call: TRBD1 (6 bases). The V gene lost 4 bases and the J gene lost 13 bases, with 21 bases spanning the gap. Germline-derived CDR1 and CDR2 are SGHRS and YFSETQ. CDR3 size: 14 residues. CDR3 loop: CASSLGTNPERQYF. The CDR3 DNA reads TGCGCCAGCAGCCTCGGGACAAACCCTGAGAGGCAGTACTTC. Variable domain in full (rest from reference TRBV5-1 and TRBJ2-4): KAGVTQTPRYLIKTRGQQVTLSCSPISGHRSVSWYQQTPGQGLQFLFEYFSETQRNKGNFPGRFSGRQFSNSRSEMNVSTLELGDSALYLCASSLGTNPERQYFGAGTRLSVL.

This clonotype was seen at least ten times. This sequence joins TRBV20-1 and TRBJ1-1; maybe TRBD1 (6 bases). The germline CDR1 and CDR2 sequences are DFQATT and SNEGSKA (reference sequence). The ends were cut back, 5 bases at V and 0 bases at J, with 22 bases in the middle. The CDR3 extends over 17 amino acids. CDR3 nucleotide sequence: TGCAGTGCTCCATCCCACCGCCACAGGGCTTTGAACACTGAAGCTTTCTTT. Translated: CSAPSHRHRALNTEAFF.

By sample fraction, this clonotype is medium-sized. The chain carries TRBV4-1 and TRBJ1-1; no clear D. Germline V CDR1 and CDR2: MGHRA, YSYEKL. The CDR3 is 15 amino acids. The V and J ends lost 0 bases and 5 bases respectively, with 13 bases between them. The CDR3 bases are TGCGCCAGCAGCCAAGATCGGGGTATTGGAACTGAAGCTTTCTTT. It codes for CASSQDRGIGTEAFF.

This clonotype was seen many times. The CDR3: CASSLEVDTQYF. The CDR3 coding sequence is TGTGCCAGCAGCTTGGAGGTAGATACGCAGTATTTT. This sequence joins TRBV5-6 and TRBJ2-3; D is unclear. CDR1 is SGHDT and CDR2 is YYEEEE in the germline V gene. This CDR3 has 12 residues. Trimming removed 0 bases from V and 5 bases from J, with 4 bases in between.

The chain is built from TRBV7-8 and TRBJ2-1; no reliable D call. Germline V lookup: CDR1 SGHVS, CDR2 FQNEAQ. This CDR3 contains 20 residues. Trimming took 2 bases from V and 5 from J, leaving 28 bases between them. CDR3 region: CASSLYMVGSGRKGDNEQFF. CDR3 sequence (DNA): TGTGCCAGCAGCTTATACATGGTGGGCTCTGGGCGAAAAGGAGACAATGAGCAGTTCTTC.

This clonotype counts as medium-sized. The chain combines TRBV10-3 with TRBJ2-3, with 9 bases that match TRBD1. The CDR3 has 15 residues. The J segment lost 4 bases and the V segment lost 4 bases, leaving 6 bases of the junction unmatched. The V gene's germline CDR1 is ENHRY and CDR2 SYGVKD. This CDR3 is CAISGRDRAADTQYF. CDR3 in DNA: TGTGCCATCAGTGGACGGGACAGGGCTGCAGATACGCAGTATTTT.

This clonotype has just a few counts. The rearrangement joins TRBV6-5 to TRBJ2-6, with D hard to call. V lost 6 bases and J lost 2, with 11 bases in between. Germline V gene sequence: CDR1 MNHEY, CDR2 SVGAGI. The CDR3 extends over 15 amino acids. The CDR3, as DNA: TGTGCCAGCAGCATAGATTATCCTGGGGCCAACGTCCTGACTTTC. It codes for CASSIDYPGANVLTF.

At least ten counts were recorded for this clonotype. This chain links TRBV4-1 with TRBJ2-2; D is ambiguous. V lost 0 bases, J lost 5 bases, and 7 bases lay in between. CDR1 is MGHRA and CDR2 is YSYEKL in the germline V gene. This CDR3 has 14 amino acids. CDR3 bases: TGCGCCAGCAGCCAAGATCCCCGAACCGGGGAGCTGTTTTTT. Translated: CASSQDPRTGELFF.

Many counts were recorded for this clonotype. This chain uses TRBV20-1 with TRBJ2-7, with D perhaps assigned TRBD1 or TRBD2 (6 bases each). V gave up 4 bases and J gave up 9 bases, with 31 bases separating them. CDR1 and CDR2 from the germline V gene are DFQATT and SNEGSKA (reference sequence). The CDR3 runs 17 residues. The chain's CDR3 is CSAKGGQETPYSGGQYF. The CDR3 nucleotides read TGCAGTGCTAAGGGGGGACAAGAGACACCCTATTCCGGCGGGCAGTACTTC.

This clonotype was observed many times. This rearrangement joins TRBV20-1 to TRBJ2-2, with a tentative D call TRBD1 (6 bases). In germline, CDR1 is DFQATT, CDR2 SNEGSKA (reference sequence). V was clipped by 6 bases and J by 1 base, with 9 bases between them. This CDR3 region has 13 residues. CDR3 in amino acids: CSAMDRNTGELFF. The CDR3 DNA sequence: TGCAGTGCGATGGACAGGAACACCGGGGAGCTGTTTTTT.

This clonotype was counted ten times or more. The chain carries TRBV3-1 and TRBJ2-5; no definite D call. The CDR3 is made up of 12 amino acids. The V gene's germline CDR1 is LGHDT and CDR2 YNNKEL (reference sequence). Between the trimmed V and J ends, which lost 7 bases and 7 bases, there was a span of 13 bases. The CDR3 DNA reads TGTGCCAGCAACCGACCCCCGGGGACCCAGTACTTC. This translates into CASNRPPGTQYF.

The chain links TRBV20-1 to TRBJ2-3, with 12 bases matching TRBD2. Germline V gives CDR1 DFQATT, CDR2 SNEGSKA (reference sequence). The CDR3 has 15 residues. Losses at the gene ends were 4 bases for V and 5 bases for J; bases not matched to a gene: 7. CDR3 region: CSAIRLAGVKDTQYF. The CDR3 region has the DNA TGCAGTGCTATCCGACTAGCGGGGGTAAAAGATACGCAGTATTTT.

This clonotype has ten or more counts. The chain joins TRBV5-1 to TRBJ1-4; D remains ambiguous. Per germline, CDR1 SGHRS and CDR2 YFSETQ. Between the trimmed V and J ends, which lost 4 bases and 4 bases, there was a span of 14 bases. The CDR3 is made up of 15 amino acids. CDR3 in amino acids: CASSTASSHNEKLFF. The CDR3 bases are TGCGCCAGCAGCACCGCGTCAAGCCATAATGAAAAACTGTTTTTT.

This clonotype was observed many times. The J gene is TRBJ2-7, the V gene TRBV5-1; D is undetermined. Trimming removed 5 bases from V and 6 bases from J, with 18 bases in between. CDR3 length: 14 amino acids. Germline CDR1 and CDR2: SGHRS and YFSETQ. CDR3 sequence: CASRVLPTVGEQYF. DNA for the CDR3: TGCGCCAGCAGGGTCCTTCCGACGGTGGGCGAGCAGTACTTC.

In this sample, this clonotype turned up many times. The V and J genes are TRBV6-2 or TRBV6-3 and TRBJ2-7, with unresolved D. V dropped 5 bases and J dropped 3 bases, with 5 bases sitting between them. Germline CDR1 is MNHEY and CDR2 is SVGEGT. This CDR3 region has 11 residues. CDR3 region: CASSTSYEQYF. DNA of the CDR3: TGTGCCAGCAGTACAAGCTACGAGCAGTACTTC.

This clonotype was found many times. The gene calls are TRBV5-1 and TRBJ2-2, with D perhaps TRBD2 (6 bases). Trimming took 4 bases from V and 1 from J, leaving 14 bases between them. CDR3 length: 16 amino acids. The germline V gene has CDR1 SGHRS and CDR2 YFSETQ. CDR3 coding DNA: TGCGCCAGCAGCCGGGGGTCCACAGGGAACACCGGGGAGCTGTTTTTT. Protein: CASSRGSTGNTGELFF.